These 18 T cell receptor beta chains came from one sample sequenced in a study of OX40 agonist ivuxolimab in advanced cancers. Generated by immunoSEQ multiplex PCR, the TCRdb table keeps only in-frame clones and is missing some. The sample has some 8,000 clones; 85% to 90% are singletons. The material was CD4+ or CD8+ T cells sorted from blood, obtained in a trial of the OX40 agonist ivuxolimab. The source is an adult with an advanced solid tumor such as melanoma, head and neck, liver or kidney cancer.

This chain uses TRBV5-1 with TRBJ2-5; 9 nucleotides align to TRBD1. Looked up from germline, CDR1 is SGHRS and CDR2 is YFSETQ. The CDR3 covers 14 residues. V shed 4 bases and J 1 base; nucleotides not matched to a gene: 2. The CDR3 nucleotides read TGCGCCAGCAGCCGGGACAGGGTCCAAGAGACCCAGTACTTC. It yields the protein CASSRDRVQETQYF.

The genes are TRBV27 and TRBJ1-4; D is possibly TRBD1 (5 bases). With 5 bases removed from V and 0 bases from J, the gap between germline ends came to 13 bases. In germline, CDR1 is MNHEY, CDR2 SMNVEV (reference sequence). The CDR3 covers 16 residues. CDR3 sequence: CASSPHRRSTNEKLFF. CDR3 nucleotides: TGTGCCAGCAGTCCTCACAGGCGGTCAACTAATGAAAAACTGTTTTTT.

The V call is TRBV6-1, the J call TRBJ2-7; possibly TRBD1 for D (6 bases). This CDR3 region has 14 residues. V lost 3 bases to trimming and J lost 7 bases, with 16 bases between them. Germline V gene sequence: CDR1 MNHNS, CDR2 SASEGT. CDR3 sequence reads: CASSEMAQGWEQYV. CDR3 bases: TGTGCCAGCAGTGAGATGGCACAGGGTTGGGAGCAGTACGTC.

The genes are TRBV5-1 and TRBJ2-5; 10 bases are shared with TRBD2. This CDR3 contains 16 residues. Losses at the gene ends were 2 bases for V and 2 bases for J; bases not matched to a gene: 6. Germline V gene data show CDR1 as SGHRS and CDR2 as YFSETQ. CDR3 nucleotide sequence: TGCGCCAGCAGCTTCTCAGCGGGAGGGAGGCAAGAGACCCAGTACTTC. Its translation: CASSFSAGGRQETQYF. Looking up the rest from reference TRBV5-1 and TRBJ2-5 gives the full variable domain: KAGVTQTPRYLIKTRGQQVTLSCSPISGHRSVSWYQQTPGQGLQFLFEYFSETQRNKGNFPGRFSGRQFSNSRSEMNVSTLELGDSALYLCASSFSAGGRQETQYFGPGTRLLVL.

The chain links TRBV5-1 to TRBJ1-2; D ambiguous. This CDR3 spans 15 amino acids. CDR1 is SGHRS and CDR2 is YFSETQ in the germline V gene. Between the trimmed V and J ends, which lost 3 bases and 5 bases, there was a span of 17 bases. The CDR3 reads CASSSLPGDSYGYTF. CDR3 DNA: TGCGCCAGCAGCTCCCTTCCGGGCGATTCTTATGGCTACACCTTC.

This clone was found once. The rearrangement links TRBV7-2 to TRBJ2-1; 11 nucleotides line up with TRBD2. The CDR3 runs to 15 residues. Germline CDR1 and CDR2: SGHTA and FQGNSA. Losses at the gene ends were 5 bases for V and 6 bases for J; bases not matched to a gene: 6. The CDR3 spells CASSPTSGRINEQFF. In DNA, the CDR3 is TGTGCCAGCAGCCCTACTAGCGGGAGAATCAATGAGCAGTTCTTC. Variable domain in full (rest from reference TRBV7-2 and TRBJ2-1): GAGVSQSPSNKVTEKGKDVELRCDPISGHTALYWYRQSLGQGLEFLIYFQGNSAPDKSGLPSDRFSAERTGGSVSTLTIQRTQQEDSAVYLCASSPTSGRINEQFFGPGTRLTVL.

The chain joins TRBV7-2 to TRBJ2-5; no clear D gene. Germline V gene lookup returns CDR1 SGHTA and CDR2 FQGNSA. V was cut by 1 base and J by 7 bases, with 16 bases left in between. This CDR3 region has 15 residues. CDR3 amino acids: CASSLVVSSGVTQYF. DNA for the CDR3: TGTGCCAGCAGCTTAGTTGTTTCCAGTGGCGTGACCCAGTACTTC.

The genes are TRBV9 and TRBJ2-2; D gene uncertain. Germline CDR1 is SGDLS and CDR2 is YYNGEE. The CDR3 length is 16 residues. The germline V and J ends were trimmed by 0 bases and 3 bases, with 12 bases remaining between them. This chain's CDR3 is CASSVVGQLHTGELFF. The CDR3 nucleotides read TGTGCCAGCAGCGTAGTCGGGCAGCTACACACCGGGGAGCTGTTTTTT. Variable domain in full (rest from reference TRBV9 and TRBJ2-2): DSGVTQTPKHLITATGQRVTLRCSPRSGDLSVYWYQQSLDQGLQFLIQYYNGEERAKGNILERFSAQQFPDLHSELNLSSLELGDSALYFCASSVVGQLHTGELFFGEGSRLTVL.

The chain employs TRBV19 and TRBJ2-2; 11 positions agree with TRBD2. CDR3 size: 15 residues. Germline V gives CDR1 LNHDA, CDR2 SQIVND (reference sequence). J gave up 6 bases and V 4 bases, and 4 bases lay outside the gene matches. As DNA, the CDR3 is TGTGCCAGTAGTACTGGGACTAGCGGCGCCGGGGAGCTGTTTTTT. It specifies CASSTGTSGAGELFF.

The chain links TRBV5-5 to TRBJ2-7; D is perhaps TRBD2 (6 bases). V gave up 3 bases and J gave up 1 base, with 11 bases separating them. The CDR3 contains 14 residues. Germline V gives CDR1 SGHKS, CDR2 YYEKEE (reference sequence). The CDR3 spells CASSSGTASYEQYV. CDR3 bases: TGTGCCAGCAGCTCCGGGACTGCGTCCTACGAGCAGTACGTC.

The chain carries TRBV9 and TRBJ2-7, with D tentatively TRBD2 (7 bases). Germline lookup yields CDR1 SGDLS and CDR2 YYNGEE. The V end was cut by 3 bases, the J end by 2 bases, with 15 bases between. This CDR3 is built from 15 residues. The CDR3 is CASSDRAGHPYEQYV. The CDR3 bases are TGTGCCAGCAGCGACCGAGCGGGACACCCCTACGAGCAGTACGTC.

This chain uses TRBV18 with TRBJ2-2; 7 nucleotides line up with TRBD2. Germline CDR1 is KGHSH and CDR2 is LQKENI. This CDR3 contains 15 residues. The J segment lost 4 bases and the V segment lost 0 bases, leaving 2 bases of the junction unmatched. For the CDR3, the DNA is TGTGCCAGCTCACCACCGGGACTATCCACCGGGGAGCTGTTTTTT. This translates into CASSPPGLSTGELFF.

The chain links TRBV7-9 to TRBJ1-6, with 7 bases matching TRBD1. This CDR3 is built from 13 residues. Germline V lookup: CDR1 SEHNR, CDR2 FQNEAQ (reference sequence). V lost 6 bases, J lost 8 bases, and 4 bases stayed unmatched. CDR3 in amino acids: CASSQGGDSPLHF. CDR3 coding DNA: TGTGCCAGCAGTCAGGGGGGCGATTCACCCCTCCACTTT. The full variable domain, in which reference TRBV7-9 and TRBJ1-6 provide the parts outside the CDR3, is DTGVSQNPRHKITKRGQNVTFRCDPISEHNRLYWYRQTLGQGPEFLTYFQNEAQLEKSRLLSDRFSAERPKGSFSTLEIQRTEQGDSAMYLCASSQGGDSPLHFGNGTRLTVT.

This rearrangement joins TRBV5-1 to TRBJ1-2; the D gene is possibly TRBD1 (6 bases). V lost 4 bases and J lost 7, with 23 bases in between. There are 16 residues in the CDR3. Looked up from germline, CDR1 is SGHRS and CDR2 is YFSETQ. CDR3 residues: CASSRWEGGRGGGYTF. In DNA, the CDR3 is TGCGCCAGCAGCCGCTGGGAAGGTGGCAGGGGTGGTGGCTACACCTTC.

V usage is TRBV13 and J usage is TRBJ1-2; D is unclear. CDR1 is PRHDT and CDR2 is FYEKMQ in the germline V gene (reference sequence). V lost 5 bases to trimming and J lost 5 bases, with 15 bases between them. This CDR3 is built from 14 residues. CDR3 nucleotides: TGTGCCAGCAGCAATTGGAGGGTGTCTTATGGCTACACCTTC. It specifies CASSNWRVSYGYTF.

This clone was counted a few times. This chain joins TRBV19 and TRBJ2-1, with TRBD2 matching over 10 bases. Germline CDR1 and CDR2: LNHDA and SQIVND (reference sequence). Trimming cost V 5 bases and J 7 bases; bases outside gene matches: 11. CDR3 length: 16 amino acids. The CDR3, as DNA: TGTGCCAGTAGTCTAATAGGGAGTAGCGGGAGGAATGAGCAGTTCTTC. This encodes CASSLIGSSGRNEQFF.

This clone was counted a few times. DNA of the CDR3: TGTGCCAGGAGCCTAACAGGGGATCGGTTAGGCGGGGAGCTGTTTTTT. As protein: CARSLTGDRLGGELFF. The chain recombines TRBV21-1 with TRBJ2-2; the table assigns TRBD1, which was not confirmed against the DNA. TRBV21-1 is a known pseudogene. The CDR3 loop spans 16 amino acids.

The chain recombines TRBV7-9 with TRBJ2-3, with a possible D match to TRBD1 (5 bases). Trimming took off 8 bases at V and 2 bases at J, with 11 bases between the two ends. The CDR3 consists of 13 residues. Germline V CDR1 and CDR2: SEHNR, FQNEAQ (reference sequence). The CDR3 here is CASGGANTDTQYF. For the CDR3, the DNA is TGTGCCAGCGGTGGGGCGAACACAGATACGCAGTATTTT.